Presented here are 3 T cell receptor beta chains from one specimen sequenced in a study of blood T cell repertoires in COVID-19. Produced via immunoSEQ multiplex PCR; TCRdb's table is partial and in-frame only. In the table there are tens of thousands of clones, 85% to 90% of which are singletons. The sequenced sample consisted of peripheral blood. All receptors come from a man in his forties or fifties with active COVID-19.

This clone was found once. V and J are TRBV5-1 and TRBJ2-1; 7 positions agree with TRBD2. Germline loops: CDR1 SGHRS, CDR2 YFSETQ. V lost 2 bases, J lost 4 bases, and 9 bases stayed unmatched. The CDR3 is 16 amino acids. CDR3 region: CASSLGQVGGYNEQFF. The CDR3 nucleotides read TGCGCCAGCAGCTTAGGCCAGGTGGGAGGGTACAATGAGCAGTTCTTC. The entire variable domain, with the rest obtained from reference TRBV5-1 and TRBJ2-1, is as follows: KAGVTQTPRYLIKTRGQQVTLSCSPISGHRSVSWYQQTPGQGLQFLFEYFSETQRNKGNFPGRFSGRQFSNSRSEMNVSTLELGDSALYLCASSLGQVGGYNEQFFGPGTRLTVL.

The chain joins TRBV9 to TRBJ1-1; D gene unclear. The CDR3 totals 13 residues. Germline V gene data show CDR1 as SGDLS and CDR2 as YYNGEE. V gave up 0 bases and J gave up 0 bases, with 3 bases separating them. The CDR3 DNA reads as TGTGCCAGCAGCGTAGGTATGAACACTGAAGCTTTCTTT. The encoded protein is CASSVGMNTEAFF.

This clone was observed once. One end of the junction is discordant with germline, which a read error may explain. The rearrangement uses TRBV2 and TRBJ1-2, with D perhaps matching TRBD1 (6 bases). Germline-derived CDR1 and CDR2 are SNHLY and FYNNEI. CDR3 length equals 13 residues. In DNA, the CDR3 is TGTGCCAGCAGGGAAGACAGGCCCTATGGCTACACCTTC. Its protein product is CASREDRPYGYTF.